Listed below are T cell receptor beta chains from one sample, sequenced in a study of shared clonotypes between healthy human individuals. Produced via immunoSEQ multiplex PCR; TCRdb's table is partial and in-frame only. The top ten clones hold approximately 12% of a sample with 450,000 or so clones, roughly three quarters of them seen once. Sequenced: PBMCs. These receptors came from a woman in her thirties or forties in good health. Some clones in this sample may be carry-over from other donors' samples. The CDR3 runs from the conserved cysteine through the conserved F or W. Fields, in order: D gene, clone size, J gene, V gene, CDR3 protein, CDR3 DNA. The D gene is left open where the match is weak. The size of a clone is reported for some rows only, either as once, few or many, or as a class for expanded clones.

d_gene: .
abundance: .
j_gene: TRBJ1-1
v_gene: TRBV5-1
CDR3aa: CASSSGFDTEAFF
CDR3nt: TGCGCCAGCAGCTCCGGCTTCGACACTGAAGCTTTCTTT

d_gene: .
abundance: .
j_gene: TRBJ2-5
v_gene: TRBV5-4
CDR3aa: CASSLPAQETQYF
CDR3nt: TGTGCCAGCAGCTTGCCAGCGCAAGAGACCCAGTACTTC

d_gene: TRBD1
abundance: .
j_gene: TRBJ1-2
v_gene: TRBV2
CDR3aa: CASSSFEDRAKDGYTF
CDR3nt: TGTGCCAGCAGCAGCTTCGAGGACAGGGCTAAGGATGGCTACACCTTC

d_gene: .
abundance: .
j_gene: TRBJ1-1
v_gene: TRBV30
CDR3aa: CAWRENTEAFF
CDR3nt: TGTGCCTGGCGGGAGAACACTGAAGCTTTCTTT

d_gene: .
abundance: .
j_gene: TRBJ1-2
v_gene: TRBV30
CDR3aa: CAWNAGEVNGYTF
CDR3nt: TGTGCCTGGAATGCAGGGGAGGTCAATGGCTACACCTTC

d_gene: .
abundance: .
j_gene: TRBJ1-2
v_gene: TRBV7-2
CDR3aa: CASSGNSLDANYGYTF
CDR3nt: TGTGCCAGCAGCGGAAACTCACTTGATGCTAACTATGGCTACACCTTC

d_gene: .
abundance: .
j_gene: TRBJ2-1
v_gene: TRBV27
CDR3aa: CASSLLRGGLYTEQFF
CDR3nt: TGTGCCAGCAGTTTATTGCGGGGAGGCCTCTACACTGAGCAGTTCTTC

d_gene: .
abundance: .
j_gene: TRBJ2-1
v_gene: TRBV14
CDR3aa: CASSPKWDEQFF
CDR3nt: TGTGCCAGCAGCCCGAAATGGGATGAGCAGTTCTTC

d_gene: .
abundance: .
j_gene: TRBJ2-7
v_gene: TRBV11-1
CDR3aa: CASSLARGPSSYEQYF
CDR3nt: TGTGCCAGCAGCTTAGCCAGGGGCCCAAGCTCCTACGAGCAGTACTTC

d_gene: .
abundance: few
j_gene: TRBJ1-2
v_gene: TRBV25-1
CDR3aa: CASSSLRGGYTF
CDR3nt: TGTGCCAGCAGTTCCTTAAGGGGCGGCTACACCTTC

d_gene: TRBD2
abundance: .
j_gene: TRBJ2-3
v_gene: TRBV29-1
CDR3aa: CSGALSGGDTQYF
CDR3nt: TGCAGCGGGGCCCTTAGCGGGGGTGATACGCAGTATTTT

d_gene: .
abundance: .
j_gene: TRBJ2-7
v_gene: TRBV11-2
CDR3aa: CASSVNRYEQYF
CDR3nt: TGTGCCAGCAGCGTCAACAGGTACGAGCAGTACTTC

d_gene: .
abundance: .
j_gene: TRBJ1-1
v_gene: TRBV30
CDR3aa: CAWSVMWRGTEAFF
CDR3nt: TGTGCCTGGAGTGTAATGTGGCGGGGGACTGAAGCTTTCTTT

d_gene: .
abundance: .
j_gene: TRBJ1-1
v_gene: TRBV2
CDR3aa: CASSGEGGAFF
CDR3nt: TGTGCCAGCAGTGGGGAAGGGGGGGCTTTCTTT

d_gene: TRBD1
abundance: .
j_gene: TRBJ1-5
v_gene: TRBV4-2
CDR3aa: CASSHGIAGQEGQPQHF
CDR3nt: TGTGCCAGCAGCCATGGTATTGCGGGACAGGAGGGTCAGCCCCAGCATTTT

d_gene: TRBD1
abundance: few
j_gene: TRBJ2-1
v_gene: TRBV9
CDR3aa: CASSVGKAGQGEQFF
CDR3nt: TGTGCCAGCAGCGTAGGTAAGGCGGGACAGGGTGAGCAGTTCTTC

d_gene: TRBD1
abundance: .
j_gene: TRBJ2-7
v_gene: TRBV18
CDR3aa: CASSPGTVYEQYF
CDR3nt: TGTGCCAGCTCACCCGGGACAGTCTACGAGCAGTACTTC

d_gene: .
abundance: once
j_gene: TRBJ1-2
v_gene: TRBV14
CDR3aa: CASSQDGTVFGYTF
CDR3nt: TGTGCCAGCAGCCAAGATGGGACGGTCTTTGGCTACACCTTC

d_gene: TRBD1
abundance: .
j_gene: TRBJ2-1
v_gene: TRBV29-1
CDR3aa: CSVVEGQGNEQFF
CDR3nt: TGCAGCGTTGTGGAGGGACAGGGCAATGAGCAGTTCTTC

d_gene: .
abundance: .
j_gene: TRBJ1-5
v_gene: TRBV28
CDR3aa: CASSSRFSNQPQHF
CDR3nt: TGTGCCAGCAGTTCCAGGTTTAGCAATCAGCCCCAGCATTTT

d_gene: TRBD1
abundance: .
j_gene: TRBJ2-7
v_gene: TRBV27
CDR3aa: CASSLLGGLQYF
CDR3nt: TGTGCCAGCAGTTTACTAGGGGGCCTGCAGTACTTC

d_gene: .
abundance: .
j_gene: TRBJ1-4
v_gene: TRBV2
CDR3aa: CASRGGSALEKLFF
CDR3nt: TGTGCCAGCAGGGGGGGGAGCGCGTTGGAAAAACTGTTTTTT

d_gene: .
abundance: .
j_gene: TRBJ2-3
v_gene: TRBV4-3
CDR3aa: CASSLLGTDTQYF
CDR3nt: TGCGCCAGCAGCCTGCTGGGAACAGATACGCAGTATTTT

d_gene: TRBD1
abundance: .
j_gene: TRBJ2-1
v_gene: TRBV5-4
CDR3aa: CASSLGQGGLLANEQFF
CDR3nt: TGTGCCAGCAGCCTGGGACAGGGGGGCCTGCTGGCCAATGAGCAGTTCTTC